This T cell receptor (beta chain) originates from a study of blood T cell repertoires in COVID-19. Study summary: The United States, Italy and Spain supplied acute and convalescent COVID-19 samples. The analysed material was cDNA or gDNA that came from T cells, B-cell-depleted T cells, or PBMCs.

V was pared by 6 bases and J by 0 bases, with 9 bases between. Per germline, CDR1 MNHEY and CDR2 SVGAGI. This CDR3 spans 14 amino acids. Original processing methods: Amplification of reference gene primers provided the estimated nucleated cell counts. Sequencing used immunoSEQ multiplex PCR; TCRdb keeps in-frame clones, though not all of them. V, J and clone size reflect that table, while D and trimming were determined from the DNA. The table has about 29,000 clones, roughly 73% seen once; the top ten hold approximately 8.6%. Sequencing used peripheral blood. This TCR was recovered from a woman in her 70s with active or convalescent COVID-19. The V gene is TRBV6-5, the J gene TRBJ1-3; D remains ambiguous. The CDR3 loop is CASRLESSGNTIYF. The CDR3, as DNA: TGTGCCAGCAGACTAGAGAGCTCTGGAAACACCATATATTTT.